This entry is about one TCR beta chain. As yet, its antigen is unknown. Matching for age and sex applied to the controls, who were healthy donors. TEMRA cells were FACS-enriched, with CD8+ and CD4+ T cells isolated negatively. When the RNA was reverse transcribed, random hexamers were used with an input of about 0.5 to 1 ug. The immunoSEQ assay covered 54 Vbeta and 13 Jbeta segments for CDR3. One entry per CDR3 protein, called by TCRdb with MiXCR from the immunoSEQ multiplex PCR reads. The table lists 110,000 or so distinct CDR3 sequences, around 95% of them singletons. These data belong to a study of CD8 T cells in Susac syndrome. Broader study findings: By the study's own acknowledgment, its TCR sequencing and HLA analysis included relatively few individuals.

This sequence originates from a human donor in good health. The sequencing sample was made of CD4+ T cells from PBMCs.

CDR3 nucleotides: TGCGCCAGCAGCGCCCGGGACAGAGAGACCCAGTACTTC. Protein: CASSARDRETQYF. The V gene is TRBV5-1, the J gene TRBJ2-5; TRBD1 matches 7 bases. The length of the CDR3 is 13 residues. Germline CDR1 SGHRS, CDR2 YFSETQ. With 4 bases clipped from V and 4 bases from J, the junction kept 4 bases outside the gene matches.